The 24 T cell receptor beta chains reported below all come from one sample, sequenced in a study of T cells after yellow fever vaccination. TCRdb fed the 5' RACE reads into MiXCR, producing one record per CDR3 protein. The sample includes a few hundred thousand distinct CDR3 sequences, roughly 4% of them seen just once. The material sequenced was PBMCs, taken on the day of the yellow fever booster vaccination. All receptors come from a young man who received the YFV17D yellow fever vaccine.

This clonotype occurred many times. The J gene is TRBJ1-1, the V gene TRBV4-1, with a tentative D call TRBD1 (5 bases). The germline V gene encodes CDR1 MGHRA and CDR2 YSYEKL. The CDR3 totals 15 residues. V dropped 4 bases and J dropped 1 base, with 13 bases sitting between them. CDR3 bases: TGCGCCAGCAGCCTGGGGGTCCTGGGGAACACTGAAGCTTTCTTT. Its protein product is CASSLGVLGNTEAFF.

This clonotype showed up just a few times. At one end, the junction sequence differs from germline, possibly due to a read error. The chain couples TRBV20-1 to TRBJ1-1; D gene ambiguous. CDR3 length: 14 residues. Germline V gene lookup returns CDR1 DFQATT and CDR2 SNEGSKA (reference sequence). CDR3 residues: CSARDPRQNTEAFF. The CDR3 DNA sequence: TGCAGTGCTCGAGACCCGAGACAGAACACTGAAGCTTTCTTT.

This clonotype has more than one count but fewer than ten. This rearrangement joins TRBV6-5 to TRBJ1-2; no reliable D call. The CDR3 contains 14 residues. Trimming cost V 6 bases and J 4 bases, with 15 bases left between them. Germline V gene lookup returns CDR1 MNHEY and CDR2 SVGAGI. In DNA form, the CDR3 reads TGTGCCAGCAGCCCAGGATTAAGAACCTATGGCTACACCTTC. Its translation is CASSPGLRTYGYTF.

The V gene is TRBV18, the J gene TRBJ2-3, with 9 positions matching TRBD1. This CDR3 region has 16 residues. Germline CDR1 reads KGHSH; CDR2 reads LQKENI. The junction had 11 bases not matched to a gene; V was cut back by 2 bases and J by 8 bases. Here the CDR3 reads CASSPTQGAGDGTQYF. DNA of the CDR3: TGTGCCAGCTCACCAACACAGGGGGCCGGTGACGGTACGCAGTATTTT.

This clonotype was picked up many times. The CDR3 DNA reads as TGTGCCAGCAGCCAGGGATCTGGTGGAAAACTGTTTTTT. This translates into CASSQGSGGKLFF. The chain uses TRBV14 and TRBJ1-4; D call uncertain. V was clipped by 3 bases and J by 10 bases, with 12 bases between them. Germline values: CDR1 SGHDN, CDR2 FVKESK. The CDR3 has 13 residues.

The sample holds many counts of this clonotype. The rearrangement links TRBV9 to TRBJ2-5; D perhaps matches TRBD1 (5 bases). Germline assignment: CDR1 SGDLS and CDR2 YYNGEE. Trimming took 0 bases from V and 2 from J, leaving 11 bases between them. The CDR3 consists of 15 residues. The chain's CDR3 is CASSVDPGPQETQYF. DNA of the CDR3: TGTGCCAGCAGCGTAGATCCAGGGCCGCAAGAGACCCAGTACTTC.

This chain joins TRBV12-3 or TRBV12-4 and TRBJ1-2, with TRBD1 matching 9 bases. With 7 bases clipped from V and 4 bases from J, the junction kept 4 bases outside the gene matches. The CDR3 runs to 13 residues. CDR3 in amino acids: CASTDRGSYGYTF. The CDR3 DNA is TGTGCCAGCACCGACAGGGGGAGCTATGGCTACACCTTC.

At least ten counts were recorded for this clonotype. The CDR3 DNA reads as TGCGCCAGCAGCTTGGCCGAACGCGCAGATACGCAGTATTTT. This sequence encodes CASSLAERADTQYF. The J gene is TRBJ2-3, the V gene TRBV5-1; no clear D. Trimming cost V 0 bases and J 4 bases, with 9 bases left between them. CDR3 length: 14 amino acids. The V gene's germline CDR1 is SGHRS and CDR2 YFSETQ.

This clonotype was seen many times. This rearrangement joins TRBV6-5 to TRBJ2-1; D is possibly TRBD1 or TRBD2 (5 bases each). V was cut by 5 bases and J by 4 bases, with 15 bases left in between. The CDR3 covers 15 residues. Germline lookup yields CDR1 MNHEY and CDR2 SVGAGI. The CDR3 loop is CASSKSGTGYNEQFF. The CDR3 DNA sequence: TGTGCCAGCAGTAAATCCGGGACGGGGTACAATGAGCAGTTCTTC.

This clonotype was observed a handful of times. The chain links TRBV4-1 to TRBJ2-5; perhaps TRBD1 as D (5 bases). The CDR3 length is 14 residues. V was clipped by 1 base and J by 2 bases, with 8 bases between them. Per germline, CDR1 MGHRA and CDR2 YSYEKL. CDR3 loop: CASSQVPGQETQYF. CDR3 bases: TGCGCCAGCAGCCAAGTCCCAGGGCAAGAGACCCAGTACTTC.

In this sample, this clonotype turned up many times. The chain has TRBV7-6 and TRBJ1-5; maybe TRBD1 (5 bases). From germline, CDR1 is SGHVS and CDR2 FNYEAQ. V shed 4 bases and J shed 7 bases, with 14 bases lying between them. The CDR3 consists of 14 residues. CDR3 region: CASSSGTPDQPQHF. Here the CDR3 DNA reads TGTGCCAGCAGCTCCGGGACGCCGGACCAGCCCCAGCATTTT.

This clonotype was recorded a few times. The rearrangement joins TRBV5-1 to TRBJ2-5; 12 bases fit TRBD2. Germline V gene data show CDR1 as SGHRS and CDR2 as YFSETQ. CDR3 length equals 16 residues. V dropped 7 bases and J dropped 0; count of bases not matched to a gene: 7. Here the CDR3 DNA reads TGCGCCAGCGGACCTAGCGGGGGGGCGTACCAAGAGACCCAGTACTTC. This sequence encodes CASGPSGGAYQETQYF.

This clonotype was picked up many times. Mismatch with germline at one junction end may stem from a read error. The chain recombines TRBV7-7 with TRBJ2-5; the D gene could be TRBD1 or TRBD2 (5 bases each). CDR1 is SSHAT and CDR2 is FNYEAQ in the germline V gene (reference sequence). The CDR3 is 14 amino acids. The CDR3 DNA sequence: TGTGCTAGCAGCTGGGGCGGGTCCCAAGAGACCCAGTACTTC. Residues: CASSWGGSQETQYF.

This clonotype has ten or more counts. The chain carries TRBV5-1 and TRBJ2-3; 9 nucleotides match TRBD2. This CDR3 spans 15 amino acids. CDR1 and CDR2 from the germline V gene are SGHRS and YFSETQ. The V and J ends lost 0 bases and 3 bases, in that order; junction bases with no gene match: 2. DNA for the CDR3: TGCGCCAGCAGCTTGGCTAGCGGGATAACAGATACGCAGTATTTT. Residues: CASSLASGITDTQYF.

This clonotype was seen repeatedly, ten times or more. The V and J genes are TRBV6-2 or TRBV6-3 and TRBJ2-7, with 9 bases aligning to TRBD2. Germline values: CDR1 MNHEY, CDR2 SVGEGT. This CDR3 contains 16 residues. The trim removed 5 bases at V and 3 bases at J, leaving 11 bases unmatched. CDR3 bases: TGTGCCAGCAGTCGTCCCTGGCGGGGGGGCCTCTACGAGCAGTACTTC. As protein: CASSRPWRGGLYEQYF.

V and J are TRBV27 and TRBJ1-6, with D possibly matching TRBD1 (6 bases). V lost 6 bases, J lost 5 bases, and 23 bases lay in between. Looked up from germline, CDR1 is MNHEY and CDR2 is SMNVEV (reference sequence). CDR3 size: 18 residues. The CDR3 nucleotides read TGTGCCAGCAGCCTCCGATCAATAACAGGGTTCAATAATTCACCCCTCCACTTT. Its translation: CASSLRSITGFNNSPLHF.

The rearrangement uses TRBV10-3 and TRBJ2-5; 12 nucleotides line up with TRBD2. J lost 2 bases, V lost 0 bases, and 4 bases had no gene match. The CDR3 runs 17 residues. CDR1 and CDR2 (germline): ENHRY, SYGVKD. The CDR3 reads CAISESRTSGVQETQYF. The CDR3, as DNA: TGTGCCATCAGTGAGTCCCGGACTAGCGGGGTACAAGAGACCCAGTACTTC.

This clonotype was found a few times. The genes are TRBV5-1 and TRBJ2-2; possible D gene TRBD1, 5 bases. Germline-derived CDR1 and CDR2 are SGHRS and YFSETQ. CDR3 length: 14 residues. V gave up 1 base and J gave up 7 bases, with 11 bases separating them. CDR3 nucleotide sequence: TGCGCCAGCAGCTTGACCAGGGAAAACGGGGAGCTGTTTTTT. It yields the protein CASSLTRENGELFF.

V usage is TRBV12-3 or TRBV12-4 and J usage is TRBJ2-7, with 10 bases that match TRBD1. This CDR3 is 15 amino acids long. Unmatched junction bases numbered 8, after V lost 3 bases and J lost 6 bases. The CDR3 sequence: CASSFSPGQGSEQYF. In nucleotides, the CDR3 is TGTGCCAGCAGTTTTTCTCCGGGACAGGGGTCCGAGCAGTACTTC.

The chain recombines TRBV27 with TRBJ1-1; D is ambiguous. CDR3 length equals 15 residues. The V end lost 1 base, the J end lost 4 bases, and 13 bases lay between the germline ends. CDR1 is MNHEY and CDR2 is SMNVEV in the germline V gene (reference sequence). Written as DNA, the CDR3 is TGTGCCAGCAGTTTATTGGGCTCGGCCGGCACTGAAGCTTTCTTT. This codes for CASSLLGSAGTEAFF.

This clonotype was counted at least ten times. The chain links TRBV6-5 to TRBJ2-3; 11 nucleotides match TRBD2. V dropped 0 bases and J dropped 2; count of bases not matched to a gene: 10. Germline assignment: CDR1 MNHEY and CDR2 SVGAGI. The CDR3 has 19 residues. CDR3 sequence: CASSYSIPTSGGLTDTQYF. The CDR3 nucleotides read TGTGCCAGCAGTTACTCGATCCCCACTAGCGGGGGCCTCACAGATACGCAGTATTTT.

This clonotype was seen repeatedly, ten times or more. The chain uses TRBV27 and TRBJ2-7; 8 bases agree with TRBD2. The CDR3 loop spans 13 amino acids. V gave up 10 bases and J gave up 6 bases; unmatched junction bases: 11. Looked up from germline, CDR1 is MNHEY and CDR2 is SMNVEV (reference sequence). CDR3 coding DNA: TGTGCCACCTCCCCAGGGACTAGAGGCGAGCAGTACTTC. Translation gives CATSPGTRGEQYF.

CDR3 protein: CASSEIGGRRKNTEAFF. CDR3 in DNA: TGCGCCAGCAGCGAAATTGGTGGCAGGCGCAAGAACACTGAAGCTTTCTTT. V is TRBV4-1 and J is TRBJ1-1; D is unclear. Trimming removed 5 bases from V and 1 base from J, with 20 bases in between. CDR3 length: 17 residues. CDR1 and CDR2 (germline): MGHRA, YSYEKL.

This clonotype was seen repeatedly, ten times or more. The chain joins TRBV9 to TRBJ1-5, with a possible D match to TRBD1 (6 bases). Germline CDR1 SGDLS, CDR2 YYNGEE. The CDR3 totals 14 residues. The V end was cut by 1 base, the J end by 7 bases, with 12 bases between. In DNA form, the CDR3 reads TGTGCCAGCAGCGTAACGGACAGTTTCCAGCCCCAGCATTTT. Its translation is CASSVTDSFQPQHF.